This passage covers 21 T cell receptor beta chains from one sample sequenced in a study of CD8+CD57+ T cells in acquired aplastic anemia. TCR beta VDJ and CDR3 were profiled, and genomic DNA was the template. TCRdb re-derived calls from the reads in MiXCR, one entry per CDR3 protein. This table has some 42,000 distinct CDR3 sequences, approximately 71% appearing once. The material sequenced was sorted CD4+, CD8+, or CD8+CD57+ T cells (not recorded which) from PBMCs. These TCRs come from a human donor in good health, serving as a control.

This clonotype occurred once. The chain couples TRBV4-3 to TRBJ1-6; D call uncertain. Germline assignment: CDR1 LGHNA and CDR2 YSLEER. This CDR3 is built from 12 residues. V was cut by 6 bases and J by 5 bases, with 5 bases left in between. The CDR3 sequence is CASRENNSPLHF. The CDR3 DNA is TGCGCCAGCAGAGAAAATAATTCACCCCTCCACTTT.

Of note for this clonotype: At one end, the junction sequence differs from germline, possibly due to a read error. The J gene is TRBJ2-3, the V gene TRBV7-9; no definite D call. Germline V lookup: CDR1 SEHNR, CDR2 FQNEAQ (reference sequence). The CDR3 is 13 amino acids. CDR3: CASGLEPTDTQYF. The CDR3 DNA reads as TGTGCCAGCGGCTTAGAGCCCACAGATACGCAGTATTTT.

This clonotype was recorded a few times. The genes are TRBV19 and TRBJ2-7, with D perhaps matching TRBD1 (5 bases). Looked up from germline, CDR1 is LNHDA and CDR2 is SQIVND (reference sequence). There are 12 residues in the CDR3. V lost 11 bases and J 0 bases, leaving 11 bases between the germline ends. The CDR3 nucleotides are TGTGCCGTATACAGGAGCTCCTACGAGCAGTACGTC. Its protein product is CAVYRSSYEQYV.

The rearrangement links TRBV7-2 to TRBJ1-2, with D possibly matching TRBD1 (5 bases). V dropped 0 bases and J dropped 5 bases, with 7 bases sitting between them. The germline V gene encodes CDR1 SGHTA and CDR2 FQGNSA. The CDR3 is made up of 13 amino acids. The CDR3 loop is CASSLARGYGYTF. CDR3 coding DNA: TGTGCCAGCAGCTTAGCGAGGGGTTATGGCTACACCTTC.

The CDR3 reads CASSRSGLSLTLGTGELFF. In nucleotides, the CDR3 is TGTGCCAGCAGCCGAAGCGGACTATCCCTAACCCTTGGCACCGGGGAGCTGTTTTTT. The J gene is TRBJ2-2, the V gene TRBV11-2; TRBD2 might be the D (6 bases). CDR1 and CDR2 (germline): SGHAT, FQNNGV. The CDR3 has 19 residues. Between the trimmed V and J ends, which lost 5 bases and 4 bases, there was a span of 26 bases.

This chain links TRBV30 with TRBJ2-3; no definite D call. CDR1 is GTSNPN and CDR2 is SVGIG in the germline V gene (reference sequence). CDR3 size: 12 residues. Trimming removed 0 bases at V and 7 bases at J, with 8 bases between. The CDR3 nucleotides are TGTGCCTGGAGTGTGGCGTATAATACGCAGTATTTT. Protein sequence: CAWSVAYNTQYF.

This clonotype appeared once. This chain joins TRBV2 and TRBJ2-4; TRBD2 agrees at 12 bases. Per germline, CDR1 SNHLY and CDR2 FYNNEI. With V trimmed by 5 bases and J by 0 bases, 8 bases remained unmatched. The CDR3 runs to 18 residues. The CDR3 nucleotides are TGTGCCAGCAGTCATAGACTAGCGGGGGCACTAGCCAAAAACATTCAGTACTTC. Translation: CASSHRLAGALAKNIQYF.

This clonotype was seen a handful of times. CDR3 loop: CSASEGRGYTF. CDR3 sequence (DNA): TGCAGCGCTTCCGAGGGGAGAGGCTACACCTTC. The rearrangement uses TRBV29-1 and TRBJ1-2, with TRBD1 as a possible D gene (5 bases). V was shortened by 7 bases and J by 8 bases, with 14 bases between the two germline ends. Germline-derived CDR1 and CDR2 are SQVTM and ANQGSEA. The CDR3 is 11 amino acids.

The chain has TRBV7-9 and TRBJ1-2; D remains unclear. The germline gives CDR1 SEHNR, CDR2 FQNEAQ (reference sequence). The ends were cut back, 5 bases at V and 8 bases at J, with 12 bases in the middle. CDR3 size: 12 residues. The CDR3: CASSLELGGYTF. The CDR3 nucleotides are TGTGCCAGCAGCCTCGAGCTGGGGGGCTACACCTTC.

This clonotype came up once. Its ends do not fully match the called genes, so a read error is possible. The V gene is TRBV7-9, the J gene TRBJ2-5, with a weak D call TRBD1 (5 bases). Germline lookup yields CDR1 SEHNR and CDR2 FQNEAQ (reference sequence). The CDR3 has 12 residues. CDR3 residues: CASSQGQGTQYF. CDR3 nucleotide sequence: TGCGCCAGCAGCCAAGGCCAGGGGACCCAGTACTTC.

V gene TRBV20-1 combines with J gene TRBJ2-1; 8 bases line up with TRBD2. Looked up from germline, CDR1 is DFQATT and CDR2 is SNEGSKA (reference sequence). V shed 1 base, J shed 9 bases, and the junction held 8 bases outside the gene matches. The CDR3 length is 14 residues. Written as DNA, the CDR3 is TGCAGTGCTAGAGGGTCGGCGGGGGGCACTGAGCAGTTCTTC. This encodes CSARGSAGGTEQFF.

This clonotype was counted many times. The chain links TRBV5-4 to TRBJ1-2, with 7 bases that match TRBD1. The CDR3 totals 14 residues. J lost 7 bases, V lost 4 bases, and 10 bases had no gene match. Germline loops: CDR1 SGHNT, CDR2 YYREEE (reference sequence). The CDR3 protein is CASSPRGGAVGYTF. The CDR3 bases are TGTGCCAGCAGCCCCCGAGGGGGCGCAGTTGGCTACACCTTC.

The rearrangement uses TRBV25-1 and TRBJ2-4; D is unresolved. The V and J ends lost 6 bases and 10 bases respectively, with 13 bases between them. The CDR3 is 12 residues long. Germline V gene sequence: CDR1 MGHDK, CDR2 SYGVNS. This chain's CDR3 is CASSYQTAIQYF. CDR3 DNA sequence: TGTGCCAGCAGCTACCAGACGGCGATTCAGTACTTC.

The rearrangement links TRBV7-8 to TRBJ1-2; no definite D call. Between the trimmed V and J ends, which lost 5 bases and 0 bases, there was a span of 4 bases. This CDR3 has 12 residues. CDR1 and CDR2 (germline): SGHVS, FQNEAQ. This chain's CDR3 is CASSRANYGYTF. The CDR3 DNA reads as TGTGCCAGCAGCCGAGCTAACTATGGCTACACCTTC.

In the case of this clonotype: The CDR3 carries no conserved terminal phenylalanine or tryptophan, so it likely arises from a read error. The rearrangement uses TRBV7-9 and TRBJ2-5, with TRBD2 as a possible D gene (6 bases). CDR1 SEHNR and CDR2 FQNEAQ come from the germline V gene (reference sequence). The CDR3 consists of 15 residues. V lost 1 base and J lost 7, with 16 bases in between. This chain's CDR3 is CASSLGLLAEVTQYS. Written as DNA, the CDR3 is TGTGCCAGCAGCTTAGGTTTGTTAGCGGAAGTGACCCAGTACTCC.

The rearrangement joins TRBV11-2 to TRBJ2-7; the D gene is possibly TRBD2 (5 bases). V was shortened by 4 bases and J by 3 bases, with 16 bases between the two germline ends. Per germline, CDR1 SGHAT and CDR2 FQNNGV. CDR3 length: 15 amino acids. Here the CDR3 DNA reads TGTGCCAGCAGCTCCCACGGGGAACTGAACTACGAGCAGTACTTC. This encodes CASSSHGELNYEQYF. The full variable domain, rest sourced from reference TRBV11-2 and TRBJ2-7, is EAGVAQSPRYKIIEKRQSVAFWCNPISGHATLYWYQQILGQGPKLLIQFQNNGVVDDSQLPKDRFSAERLKGVDSTLKIQPAKLEDSAVYLCASSSHGELNYEQYFGPGTRLTVT.

This clonotype appeared a few times. The conserved final phenylalanine or tryptophan is absent from the CDR3, which likely points to a read error. The CDR3: CASSIDLGVNPPLHC. The CDR3, as DNA: TGTGCCAGTAGTATAGATCTGGGGGTTAATCCACCCCTCCACTGT. V is TRBV19 and J is TRBJ1-6, with D perhaps TRBD1 (5 bases). Germline CDR1 is LNHDA and CDR2 is SQIVND (reference sequence). The CDR3 length is 15 residues.

This rearrangement joins TRBV9 to TRBJ1-2; D is undetermined. This CDR3 has 12 amino acids. From germline, CDR1 is SGDLS and CDR2 YYNGEE. Trimming shortened V by 3 bases and J by 6 bases, and 9 bases separated the two germline ends. The CDR3 sequence is CASSEPRNGYTF. CDR3 coding DNA: TGTGCCAGCAGCGAGCCGCGAAATGGCTACACCTTC.

CDR3 coding DNA: TGTGCCACCAGCAGAGTTAAGGGAAGCAGCTCCTACGAGCAGTACTTC. Its translation is CATSRVKGSSSYEQYF. The gene calls are TRBV15 and TRBJ2-7; no reliable D call. The V end was cut by 1 base, the J end by 0 bases, with 13 bases between. Germline V CDR1 and CDR2: LNHNV, YYDKDF (reference sequence). The CDR3 spans 16 residues. Together with reference TRBV15 and TRBJ2-7, the CDR3 gives the full variable domain: DAMVIQNPRYQVTQFGKPVTLSCSQTLNHNVMYWYQQKSSQAPKLLFHYYDKDFNNEADTPDNFQSRRPNTSFCFLDIRSPGLGDTAMYLCATSRVKGSSSYEQYFGPGTRLTVT.

The CDR3 here is CSAVPWGNTEAFF. CDR3 DNA sequence: TGCAGTGCTGTCCCATGGGGGAACACTGAAGCTTTCTTT. V is TRBV20-1 and J is TRBJ1-1, with no clear D. CDR1 DFQATT and CDR2 SNEGSKA come from the germline V gene (reference sequence). The V and J ends lost 5 bases and 1 base respectively, with 11 bases between them. This CDR3 comprises 13 residues.

The V gene is TRBV15, the J gene TRBJ2-5; TRBD1 might be the D (5 bases). In germline, CDR1 is LNHNV, CDR2 YYDKDF (reference sequence). The CDR3 consists of 14 residues. V was trimmed by 3 bases and J by 5 bases, leaving 13 bases between them. DNA of the CDR3: TGTGCCACCAGCAGTGTCAGGGCTCGGGAGACCCAGTACTTC. Translation: CATSSVRARETQYF.